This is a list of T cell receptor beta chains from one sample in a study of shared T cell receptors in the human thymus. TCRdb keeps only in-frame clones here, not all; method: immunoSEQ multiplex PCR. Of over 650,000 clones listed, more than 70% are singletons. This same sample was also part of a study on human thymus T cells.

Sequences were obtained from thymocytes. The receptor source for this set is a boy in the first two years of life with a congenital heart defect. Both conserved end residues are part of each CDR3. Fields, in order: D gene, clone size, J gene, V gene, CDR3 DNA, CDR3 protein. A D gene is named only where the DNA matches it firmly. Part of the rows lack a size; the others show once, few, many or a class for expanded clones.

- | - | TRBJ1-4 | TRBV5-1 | TGCGCCAGCAGCCCAAACAAGAATGAAAAACTGTTTTTT | CASSPNKNEKLFF
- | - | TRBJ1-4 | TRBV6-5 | TGTGCCAGCAGTGGGAGACGCGCTGAAAAACTGTTTTTT | CASSGRRAEKLFF
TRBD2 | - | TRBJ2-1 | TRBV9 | TGTGCCAGCAGCGAAGGGACTAGCAACAATGAGCAGTTCTTC | CASSEGTSNNEQFF
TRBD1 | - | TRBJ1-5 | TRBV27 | TGTGCCAGCAGTTTGGGGACAGGTCGAAATCAGCCCCAGCATTTT | CASSLGTGRNQPQHF
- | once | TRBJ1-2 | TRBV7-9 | TGTGCCAGCAGGAACGGGACACCCTATGGCTACACCTTC | CASRNGTPYGYTF
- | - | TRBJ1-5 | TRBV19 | TGTGCCAGTAGTGGCAACTCGAGGGGGTCTAATCAGCCCCAGCATTTT | CASSGNSRGSNQPQHF
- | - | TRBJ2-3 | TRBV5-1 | TGCGCCAGCAGCTGGCGGGATGCAGATACGCAGTATTTT | CASSWRDADTQYF
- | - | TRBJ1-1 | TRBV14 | TGTGCCAGCAGCCCGGAGCGTTCGAACACTGAAGCTTTCTTT | CASSPERSNTEAFF
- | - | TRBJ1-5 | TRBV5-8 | TGTGCCAGCAGCTTGGAAGGAGGGCAGCCCCAGCATTTT | CASSLEGGQPQHF
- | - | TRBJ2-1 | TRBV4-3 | TGCGCCAGCAGCCAAGGTAGACATATTGGAGGGAATGAGCAGTTCTTC | CASSQGRHIGGNEQFF
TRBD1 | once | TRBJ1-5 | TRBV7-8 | TGTGCCAGCAGCTTAGCCGGACAGGTTTACAATCAGCCCCAGCATTTT | CASSLAGQVYNQPQHF
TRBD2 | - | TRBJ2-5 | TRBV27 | TGTGCCAGCAGTTGTGCTGGGGGTGTAGCGGGAGTAGAGGAGACCCAGTACTTC | CASSCAGGVAGVEETQYF
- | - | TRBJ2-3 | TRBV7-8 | TGTGCCAGCAGTCTTAGCGAATCCACAGATACGCAGTATTTT | CASSLSESTDTQYF
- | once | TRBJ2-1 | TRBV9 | TGTGCCAGCAGCCCTCCAGGGGCCCGCTACAATGAGCAGTTCTTC | CASSPPGARYNEQFF
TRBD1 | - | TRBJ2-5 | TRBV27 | TGTGCCAGCAGTACCCGGGACAGGGATGGTGATTGGGGTCAAAAAGTGGAGACCCAGTACTTC | CASSTRDRDGDWGQKVETQYF
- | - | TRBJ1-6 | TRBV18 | TGTGCCAGCTCACCACCGGGAGCTTCCCCAAATTCACCCCTCCACTTT | CASSPPGASPNSPLHF
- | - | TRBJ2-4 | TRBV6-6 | TGTGCCAGCAGTTACGGGAGCCCGAGGGCCAAAAACATTCAGTACTTC | CASSYGSPRAKNIQYF
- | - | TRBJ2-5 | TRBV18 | TGTGCCAGCTCACCACCCGGGGGTGGTGGAGAGACCCAGTACTTC | CASSPPGGGGETQYF
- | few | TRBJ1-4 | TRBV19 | TGTGCCAGTAGTCCGGACACCTCGCGGGAGGATCATGAAAAACTGTTTTTT | CASSPDTSREDHEKLFF
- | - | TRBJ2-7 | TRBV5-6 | TGTGCCAGCAGGGGTAGGGGTAAAGGATACGAGCAGTACTTC | CASRGRGKGYEQYF
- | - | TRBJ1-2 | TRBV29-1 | TGCAGCGCAGCCAGCGGCGGAGGGAACTATGGCTACACCTTC | CSAASGGGNYGYTF
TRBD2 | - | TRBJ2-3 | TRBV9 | TGTGCCAGCAGCCCCCGGACTAGCGGGGGAACAGATACGCAGTATTTT | CASSPRTSGGTDTQYF
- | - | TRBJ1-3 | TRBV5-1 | TGCGCCAGCAGCCAGGATTGGCGTCAGGGGCCGTCCTCTGGAAACACCATATATTTT | CASSQDWRQGPSSGNTIYF
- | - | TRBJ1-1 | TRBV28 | TGTGCCAGCACCTGCGTGGACAGAAACACTGAAGCTTTCTTT | CASTCVDRNTEAFF
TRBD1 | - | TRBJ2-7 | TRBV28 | TGTGCCAGCAGTTTGGGGACAGGGTCCTACGAGCAGTACTTC | CASSLGTGSYEQYF
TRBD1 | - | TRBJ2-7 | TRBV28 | TGTGCCAGCAGTTTATGCCCGGACAGGGCTCCCTCCTACGAGCAGTACTTC | CASSLCPDRAPSYEQYF
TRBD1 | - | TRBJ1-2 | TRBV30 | TGTGCCTGGGAGGACAGGGGTCCGGTCTATGGCTACACCTTC | CAWEDRGPVYGYTF
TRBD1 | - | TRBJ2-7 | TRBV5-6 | TGTGCCAGCAGCCTGCGGGACAGGGGATTCGACGAGCAGTACTTC | CASSLRDRGFDEQYF
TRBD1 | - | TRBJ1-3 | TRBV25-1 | TGTGCCAGCACGGGGACAGGAGCCGGAAACACCATATATTTT | CASTGTGAGNTIYF
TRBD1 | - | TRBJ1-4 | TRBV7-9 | TGTGCCAGCAGCCCTAGGACAGGGTTGACTAATGAAAAACTGTTTTTT | CASSPRTGLTNEKLFF
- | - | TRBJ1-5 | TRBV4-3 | TGCGCCAGCAGCGTGGCGTCGAAAGGGGGTCAGCCCCAGCATTTT | CASSVASKGGQPQHF
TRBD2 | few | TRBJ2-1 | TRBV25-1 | TGTGCCAGCTCGGGACTAGCGGGAACAAGCTCCTACAATGAGCAGTTCTTC | CASSGLAGTSSYNEQFF
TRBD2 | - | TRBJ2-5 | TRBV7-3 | TGTGCCAGCAGCTTAGGCCCTAGCGGGGGGCCCCAAGAGACCCAGTACTTC | CASSLGPSGGPQETQYF
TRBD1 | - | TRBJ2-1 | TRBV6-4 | TGTGCCAGCAGTGACTCGGGGACAGAAGTCAATGAGCAGTTCTTC | CASSDSGTEVNEQFF
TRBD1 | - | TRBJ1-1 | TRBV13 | TGTGCCAGCAGAAACGGACAGGGGCCCACTGAAGCTTTCTTT | CASRNGQGPTEAFF
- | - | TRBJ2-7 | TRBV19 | TGTGCCAGTAGTATAGGTACGGGAATTTCCTACGAGCAGTACTTC | CASSIGTGISYEQYF
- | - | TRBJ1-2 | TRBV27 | TGTGCCAGCAGTTTATCTAGAGGCCTAGCTAACTATGGCTACACCTTC | CASSLSRGLANYGYTF
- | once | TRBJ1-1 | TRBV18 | TGTGCCAGCTCACCACCTTCCCAGGCAAGGACTGAAGCTTTCTTT | CASSPPSQARTEAFF
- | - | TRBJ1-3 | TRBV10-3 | TGTGCCATCAGTGCAGCGGCTAACTCTCTAGCAGGAAACACCATATATTTT | CAISAAANSLAGNTIYF
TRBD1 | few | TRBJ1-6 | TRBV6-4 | TGTGCCAGCAGTGACTCGAGGCGGGACAGGGGGCTCCAGTCCTATAATTCACCCCTCCACTTT | CASSDSRRDRGLQSYNSPLHF
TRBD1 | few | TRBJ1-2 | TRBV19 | TGTGCCACCTCAAACCGGGACAGCTATGGCTACACCTTC | CATSNRDSYGYTF
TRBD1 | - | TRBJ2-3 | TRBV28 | TGTGCCAGCAGTTTAACCGAGACAGGGGTTGGGGATACGCAGTATTTT | CASSLTETGVGDTQYF
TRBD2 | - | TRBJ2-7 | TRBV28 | TGTGCCAGCAGTTGGACTAGCTACTACTACGAGCAGTACTTC | CASSWTSYYYEQYF
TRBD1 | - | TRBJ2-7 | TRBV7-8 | TGTGCCAGCAGCTTAGGGCAGGGGGTGTCGTACGAGCAGTACTTC | CASSLGQGVSYEQYF
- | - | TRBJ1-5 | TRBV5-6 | TGTGCCAGCAGCTTCTTTGTCGCAGGGGAAGGGTATAGCAATCAGCCCCAGCATTTT | CASSFFVAGEGYSNQPQHF
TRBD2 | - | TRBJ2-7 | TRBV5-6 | TGTGCCAGCAGCTGGGAGGGGAGCGAGCAGTACTTC | CASSWEGSEQYF
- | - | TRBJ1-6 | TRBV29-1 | TGCAGCGTTGAAGGGGGCTGCTATAATTCACCCCTCCACTTT | CSVEGGCYNSPLHF
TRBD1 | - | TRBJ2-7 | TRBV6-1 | TGTGCCAGCAAGCAGACAGGGTCTTATCTCTACGAGCAGTACTTC | CASKQTGSYLYEQYF
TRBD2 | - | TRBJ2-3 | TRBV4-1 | TGCGCCAGCAGCCATGGGACTAGCGGGCCCACAGATACGCAGTATTTT | CASSHGTSGPTDTQYF
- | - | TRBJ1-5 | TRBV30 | TGTGCCTGGGGCAGGGATAGCAATCAGCCCCAGCATTTT | CAWGRDSNQPQHF
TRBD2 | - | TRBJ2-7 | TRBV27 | TGTGCCAGCAGCCGCCGGGGGGGCTCAGGGGAGCAGTACTTC | CASSRRGGSGEQYF
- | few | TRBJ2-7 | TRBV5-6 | TGTGCCAGCAGGACCTCGACTGACCTCTACGAGCAGTACTTC | CASRTSTDLYEQYF
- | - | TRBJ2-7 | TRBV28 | TGTGCCAGCAGTCCCCGGTCCTACGAGCAGTACTTC | CASSPRSYEQYF
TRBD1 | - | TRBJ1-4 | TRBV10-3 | TGTGCCGCCGGAAAACAGGGGTTCGGGGAAAAACTGTTTTTT | CAAGKQGFGEKLFF
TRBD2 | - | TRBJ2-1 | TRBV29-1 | TGCAGCGTGGTGGGACTAGCGGCTCATGAGCAGTTCTTC | CSVVGLAAHEQFF
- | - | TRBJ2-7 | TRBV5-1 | TGCGCCAGCAGGTTGGAGAGGAATCCCTACGAGCAGTACTTC | CASRLERNPYEQYF
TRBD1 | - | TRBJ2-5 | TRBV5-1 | TGCGCCAGCAGCCAGGGGGACAGGGGAAGGGCTAGAGAGACCCAGTACTTC | CASSQGDRGRARETQYF
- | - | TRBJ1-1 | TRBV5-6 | TGTGCCAGCAGCTTGGACAGGGCCCTGAACACTGAAGCTTTCTTT | CASSLDRALNTEAFF
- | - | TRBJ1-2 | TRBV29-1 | TGCAGCGTTGAAGATGTGGGCTGGGGCGGCTACACCTTC | CSVEDVGWGGYTF
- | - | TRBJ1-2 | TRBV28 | - | CASSSSEGTNYGYTF